This T cell receptor beta chain stems from a study of blood T cell repertoires in COVID-19. Study summary: COVID-19 samples, acute and convalescent, were from the United States, Italy and Spain.

Sequenced by immunoSEQ multiplex PCR; TCRdb stores in-frame clones only, minus some. The sample lists 150,000 or so clones, about 87% occurring once. The receptor's source is an elderly man with acute or convalescent COVID-19. Material: peripheral blood.

The CDR3 spells CASSSGDRQETQYF. CDR3 coding DNA: TGTGCCAGCAGTTCGGGGGACAGGCAAGAGACCCAGTACTTC. The chain carries TRBV28 and TRBJ2-5, with 8 bases fitting TRBD1. J lost 2 bases, V lost 4 bases, and 3 bases had no gene match. CDR3 length: 14 amino acids. Per germline, CDR1 MDHEN and CDR2 SYDVKM.